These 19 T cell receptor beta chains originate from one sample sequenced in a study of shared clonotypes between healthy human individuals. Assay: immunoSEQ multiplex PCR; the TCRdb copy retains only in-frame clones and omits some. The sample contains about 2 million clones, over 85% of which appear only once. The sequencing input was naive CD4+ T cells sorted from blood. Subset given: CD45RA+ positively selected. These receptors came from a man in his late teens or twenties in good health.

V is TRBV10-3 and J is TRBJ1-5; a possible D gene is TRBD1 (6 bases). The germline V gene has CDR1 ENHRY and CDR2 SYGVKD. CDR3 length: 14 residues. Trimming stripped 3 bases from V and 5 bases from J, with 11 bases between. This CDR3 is CAISDQGKDQPQHF. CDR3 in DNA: TGTGCCATCAGTGATCAGGGGAAGGATCAGCCCCAGCATTTT.

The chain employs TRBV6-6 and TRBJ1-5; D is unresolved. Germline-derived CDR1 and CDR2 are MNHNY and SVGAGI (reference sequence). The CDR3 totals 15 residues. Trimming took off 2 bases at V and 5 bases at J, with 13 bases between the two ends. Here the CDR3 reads CASSYGLSLHQPQHF. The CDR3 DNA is TGTGCCAGCAGTTACGGCCTCTCTCTCCATCAGCCCCAGCATTTT.

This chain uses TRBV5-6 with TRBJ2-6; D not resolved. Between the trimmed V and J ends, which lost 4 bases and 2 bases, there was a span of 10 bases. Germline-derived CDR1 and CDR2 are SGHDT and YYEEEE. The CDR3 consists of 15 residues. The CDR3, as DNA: TGTGCCAGCAGCAGACGGGCAACTGGGGCCAACGTCCTGACTTTC. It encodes CASSRRATGANVLTF.

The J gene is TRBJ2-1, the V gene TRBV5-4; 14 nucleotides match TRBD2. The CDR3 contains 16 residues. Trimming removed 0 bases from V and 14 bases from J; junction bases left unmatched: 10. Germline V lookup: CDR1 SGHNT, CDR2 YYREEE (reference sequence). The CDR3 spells CASSLGAGTSGSQKFF. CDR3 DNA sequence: TGTGCCAGCAGCTTGGGGGCCGGGACTAGCGGGAGCCAGAAGTTCTTC.

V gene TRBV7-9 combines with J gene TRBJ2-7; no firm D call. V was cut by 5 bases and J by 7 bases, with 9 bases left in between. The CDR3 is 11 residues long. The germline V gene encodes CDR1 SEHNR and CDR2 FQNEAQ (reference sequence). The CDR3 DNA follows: TGTGCCAGCAGCGCGAGTAGGGAGCAGTACTTC. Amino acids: CASSASREQYF.

Here the CDR3 reads CASSAGQQGNTIYF. CDR3 nucleotide sequence: TGCGCCAGCAGCGCGGGACAGCAGGGAAACACCATATATTTT. V and J are TRBV5-1 and TRBJ1-3; TRBD1 matches at 7 bases. The CDR3 extends over 14 amino acids. The junction had 5 bases not matched to a gene; V was cut back by 4 bases and J by 4 bases. Germline-derived CDR1 and CDR2 are SGHRS and YFSETQ.

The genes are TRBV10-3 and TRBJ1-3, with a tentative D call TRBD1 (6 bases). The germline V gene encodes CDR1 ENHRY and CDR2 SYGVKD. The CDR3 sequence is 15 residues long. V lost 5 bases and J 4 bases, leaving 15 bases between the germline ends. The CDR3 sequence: CAISLHRESGNTIYF. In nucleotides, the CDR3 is TGTGCCATCAGTTTACACAGGGAATCGGGAAACACCATATATTTT.

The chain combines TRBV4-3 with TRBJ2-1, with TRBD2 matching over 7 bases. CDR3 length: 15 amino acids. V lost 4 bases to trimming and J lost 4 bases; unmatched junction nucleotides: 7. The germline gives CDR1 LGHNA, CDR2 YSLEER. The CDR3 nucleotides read TGCGCCAGCAGCCGGGAGGCTAGCGGATACAATGAGCAGTTCTTC. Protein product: CASSREASGYNEQFF.

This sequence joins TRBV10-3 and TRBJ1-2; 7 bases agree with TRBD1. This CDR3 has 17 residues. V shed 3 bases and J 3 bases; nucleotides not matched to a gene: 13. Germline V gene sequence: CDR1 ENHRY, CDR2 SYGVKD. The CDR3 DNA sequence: TGTGCCATCAGTGATTACGAAACAGGGGCAGGAGACTATGGCTACACCTTC. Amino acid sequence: CAISDYETGAGDYGYTF.

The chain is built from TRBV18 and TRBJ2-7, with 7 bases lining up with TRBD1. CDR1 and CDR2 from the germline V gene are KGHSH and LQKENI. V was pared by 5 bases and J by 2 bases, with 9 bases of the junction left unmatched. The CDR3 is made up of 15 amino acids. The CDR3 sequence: CASSGTGAGTYEQYF. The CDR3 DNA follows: TGTGCCAGCTCAGGCACAGGGGCCGGTACCTACGAGCAGTACTTC. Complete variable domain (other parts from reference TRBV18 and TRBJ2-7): NAGVMQNPRHLVRRRGQEARLRCSPMKGHSHVYWYRQLPEEGLKFMVYLQKENIIDESGMPKERFSAEFPKEGPSILRIQQVVRGDSAAYFCASSGTGAGTYEQYFGPGTRLTVT.

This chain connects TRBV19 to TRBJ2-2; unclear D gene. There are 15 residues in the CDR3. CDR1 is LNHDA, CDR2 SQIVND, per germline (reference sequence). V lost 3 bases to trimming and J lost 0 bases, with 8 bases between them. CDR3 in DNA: TGTGCCAGTAGTATCAACGCAGCGAACACCGGGGAGCTGTTTTTT. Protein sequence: CASSINAANTGELFF. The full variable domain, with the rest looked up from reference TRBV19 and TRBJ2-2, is DGGITQSPKYLFRKEGQNVTLSCEQNLNHDAMYWYRQDPGQGLRLIYYSQIVNDFQKGDIAEGYSVSREKKESFPLTVTSAQKNPTAFYLCASSINAANTGELFFGEGSRLTVL.

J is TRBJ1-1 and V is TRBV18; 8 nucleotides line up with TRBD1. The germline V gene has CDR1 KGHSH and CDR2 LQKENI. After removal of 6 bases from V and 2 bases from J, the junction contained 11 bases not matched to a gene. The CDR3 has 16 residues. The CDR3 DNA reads TGTGCCAGCTCGCAGGAGCAGGGGGCAGGAAACACTGAAGCTTTCTTT. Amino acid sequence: CASSQEQGAGNTEAFF.

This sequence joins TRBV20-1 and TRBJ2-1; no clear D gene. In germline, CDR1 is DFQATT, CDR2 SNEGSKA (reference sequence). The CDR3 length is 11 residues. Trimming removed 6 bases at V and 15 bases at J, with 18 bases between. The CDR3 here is CSAGAPLKGFF. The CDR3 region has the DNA TGCAGTGCCGGCGCCCCCCTAAAAGGGTTCTTC.

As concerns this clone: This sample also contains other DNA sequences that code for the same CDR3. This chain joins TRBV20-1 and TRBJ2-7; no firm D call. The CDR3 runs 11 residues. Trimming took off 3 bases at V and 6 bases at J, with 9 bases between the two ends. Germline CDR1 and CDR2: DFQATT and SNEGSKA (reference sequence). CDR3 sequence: CSARAGGEQYF. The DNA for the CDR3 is TGCAGTGCTAGGGCCGGCGGCGAGCAGTACTTC.

The CDR3, as DNA: TGTGCCAGTAAGGCCAGCGGGAGCGGGATCTACGAGCAGTACTTC. This gives the protein CASKASGSGIYEQYF. The V and J genes are TRBV19 and TRBJ2-7; 8 bases map to TRBD2. This CDR3 is built from 15 residues. Germline CDR1 is LNHDA and CDR2 is SQIVND (reference sequence). V was clipped by 7 bases and J by 3 bases; unmatched bases: 11.

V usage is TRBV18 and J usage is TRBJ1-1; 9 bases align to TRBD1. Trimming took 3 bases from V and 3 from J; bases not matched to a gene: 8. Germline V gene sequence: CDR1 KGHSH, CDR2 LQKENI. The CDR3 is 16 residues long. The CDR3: CASSPPTGGGYTEAFF. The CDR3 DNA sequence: TGTGCCAGCTCACCCCCAACAGGGGGCGGGTACACTGAAGCTTTCTTT.

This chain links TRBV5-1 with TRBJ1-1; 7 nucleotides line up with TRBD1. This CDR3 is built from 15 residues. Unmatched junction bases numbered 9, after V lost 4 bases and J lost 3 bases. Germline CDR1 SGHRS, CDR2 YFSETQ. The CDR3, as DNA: TGCGCCAGCAGCCCTCGACAGGGATTCGACACTGAAGCTTTCTTT. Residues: CASSPRQGFDTEAFF.

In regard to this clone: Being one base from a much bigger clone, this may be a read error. The chain's CDR3 is CASSAYYEQYF. For the CDR3, the DNA is TGTGCCAGCAGTGCCTACTACGAGCAGTACTTC. The J gene is TRBJ2-7, the V gene TRBV25-1; D ambiguous. V lost 4 bases to trimming and J lost 3 bases, with 4 bases between them. The CDR3 spans 11 residues. Germline V CDR1 and CDR2: MGHDK, SYGVNS.

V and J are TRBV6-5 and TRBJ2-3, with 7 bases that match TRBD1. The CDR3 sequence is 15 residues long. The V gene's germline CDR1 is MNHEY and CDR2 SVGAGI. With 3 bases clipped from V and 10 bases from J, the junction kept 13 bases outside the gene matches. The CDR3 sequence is CASSYNRATGLAQYF. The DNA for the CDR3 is TGTGCCAGCAGTTATAACCGCGCGACAGGGCTAGCGCAGTATTTT.